These T cell receptor beta chains were read from a single sample in a study of identical twins. MiXCR, applied by TCRdb to the 5' RACE reads, yields one record per CDR3 protein. The data show roughly 720,000 distinct CDR3 sequences, over 15% seen once. These data were likewise used in another study, on T cells expressing NK-cell markers.

Sequenced material: PBMCs. The receptor set was obtained from a woman between 18 and 30 years old in good health. The CDR3 runs from the conserved cysteine through the conserved F or W. A D gene is named only where the DNA matches it firmly. Clone size is shown for a subset of rows, as once, few, many or a class of expanded clone.

>TRBD2|few|TRBV14|TRBJ2-2
TGTGCCAGCAGCCAATTTAAAGCGGGAGCATGGGCCGGGGAGCTGTTTTTT
CASSQFKAGAWAGELFF
>NA|NA|TRBV29-1|TRBJ1-1
TGCAGCACCGAGGGGGATGGCAGGGCTTTCTTT
CSTEGDGRAFF
>NA|NA|TRBV15|TRBJ2-1
TGTGCCACCAGCAGAGATCTACTGAGCTCCTACAATGAGCAGTTCTTC
CATSRDLLSSYNEQFF
>TRBD2|few|TRBV7-9|TRBJ2-5
TGTGCCAGCAGCCCGGGACTACTCCAAGAGACCCAGTACTTC
CASSPGLLQETQYF
>NA|few|TRBV12-3/TRBV12-4|TRBJ1-1
TGTGCCAGCAGTCCTAGGTTGGAGTTGAACACTGAAGCTTTCTTT
CASSPRLELNTEAFF
>NA|NA|TRBV7-2|TRBJ2-3
TGTGCCAGCAGCTACATGGATACGCAGTATTTT
CASSYMDTQYF
>NA|few|TRBV25-1|TRBJ2-7
TGTGCCAGCAAGATACAAGGGACATACGAGCAGTACTTC
CASKIQGTYEQYF
>TRBD2|few|TRBV4-1|TRBJ2-1
TGCGCCAGCAGCTCCGGGACTAGTGTGCGAGAGCAGTTCTTC
CASSSGTSVREQFF
>NA|NA|TRBV5-6|TRBJ2-1
TGTGCCAGGAGCCCGGGTGGCAATGAGCAGTTCTTC
CARSPGGNEQFF
>NA|NA|TRBV7-8|TRBJ1-1
TGTGCCAGTTTCTTAGGGGCTGAAGCTTTCTTT
CASFLGAEAFF
>TRBD2|many|TRBV20-1|TRBJ2-1
TGCAGTGCTAGAGCTCTAGCGGGGGGCAATGAGCAGTTCTTC
CSARALAGGNEQFF
>NA|many|TRBV12-3/TRBV12-4|TRBJ1-1
TGTGCCAGCAGAGGGGGAAGCGTTTTCACTGAAGCTTTCTTT
CASRGGSVFTEAFF
>NA|few|TRBV6-1|TRBJ2-1
TGTGCCAGCTCTGGGCAACTCTCCTACAATGAGCAGTTCTTC
CASSGQLSYNEQFF
>NA|NA|TRBV10-2|TRBJ2-1
TGCGCCAGCAGGTATCTAGTAGATGAGCAGTTCTTC
CASRYLVDEQFF
>NA|few|TRBV12-3/TRBV12-4|TRBJ1-2
TGTGCCAGCAGTTTAGGTCGTGCAGGCTATGGCTACACCTTC
CASSLGRAGYGYTF
>NA|NA|TRBV27|TRBJ2-1
TGTGCCAGCAGTTTATATCGCCAGGATGAGCAGTTCTTC
CASSLYRQDEQFF
>TRBD2|NA|TRBV2|TRBJ2-2
TGTGCCAGCAGTGAGGCGGGGGGAGCCGGGGAGCTGTTTTTT
CASSEAGGAGELFF
>TRBD2|NA|TRBV12-3/TRBV12-4|TRBJ2-3
TGTGCCAGCAGTAGAGGGCGGGAGACAGATACGCAGTATTTT
CASSRGRETDTQYF
>TRBD2|many|TRBV20-1|TRBJ2-7
TGCAGTGCTAGTTCGGGGGGTCCCTCCTACGAGCAGTACTTC
CSASSGGPSYEQYF
>TRBD1|NA|TRBV12-3/TRBV12-4|TRBJ1-1
TGTGCCAGCACCACCGGGACAGGGGTGACTGAAGCTTTCTTT
CASTTGTGVTEAFF
>TRBD1|few|TRBV18|TRBJ2-2
TGTGCCAGCTCACCGGGACAGGGGGCCTACACCGGGGAGCTGTTTTTT
CASSPGQGAYTGELFF
>NA|few|TRBV4-3|TRBJ2-5
TGCGCCAGCAGCCAGGAATTCCCTCCTAGCAGCCAGACCCAGTACTTC
CASSQEFPPSSQTQYF
>TRBD2|NA|TRBV10-3|TRBJ2-4
TGTGCCTGCCGGGGCGGGAGCAACATTCAGTACTTC
CACRGGSNIQYF
>NA|NA|TRBV7-2|TRBJ2-3
TGTGCCAGCAGCTTACTGGGGGCTAGCACAGATACGCAGTATTTT
CASSLLGASTDTQYF
>NA|NA|TRBV5-1|TRBJ2-1
TGCGCCAGCTCGCGAGTGCCTCCACAGGAGCAGTTCTTC
CASSRVPPQEQFF
>NA|NA|TRBV12-3/TRBV12-4|TRBJ1-5
TGTGCCAGCAGTCCTCAGACAGACCAGCCCCAGCATTTT
CASSPQTDQPQHF
>NA|few|TRBV20-1|TRBJ2-5
TGCAGTGCCGGTACTAACCAAGAGACCCAGTACTTC
CSAGTNQETQYF
>NA|few|TRBV15|TRBJ2-4
TGTGCCACCAGCAGCCGGGCGGGGAACAAAAACATTCAGTACTTC
CATSSRAGNKNIQYF
>NA|NA|TRBV6-1|TRBJ2-1
TGTGCCAGCAGACCGACCGGTAGCTCCTACAATGAGCAGTTCTTC
CASRPTGSSYNEQFF
>TRBD1|few|TRBV12-3/TRBV12-4|TRBJ2-1
TGTGCCAGCAGTTTTGCACAGGGGATCGGTGATGAGCAGTTCTTC
CASSFAQGIGDEQFF
>TRBD2|NA|TRBV7-8|TRBJ2-1
TGTGCCAGCAGCTTCCCTCGGACTAGCGGAAACAATGAGCAGTTCTTC
CASSFPRTSGNNEQFF
>NA|once|TRBV20-1|TRBJ2-7
TGCAGTGCTGGAGATCTCACAAGCTCCTACGAGCAGTACTTC
CSAGDLTSSYEQYF
>TRBD1|few|TRBV4-2|TRBJ2-7
TGTGCCAGCAGCCAAGAACCTACAGGGGTCAACGAGCAGTACTTC
CASSQEPTGVNEQYF
>NA|few|TRBV30|TRBJ2-1
TGTGCCTGGAGCACCATCGGTCTTCAGCGTGAGCAGTTCTTC
CAWSTIGLQREQFF
>NA|few|TRBV7-8|TRBJ2-3
TGTGCCAGCAGCGGATACCAGGGCGGTGGCACAGATACGCAGTATTTT
CASSGYQGGGTDTQYF
>TRBD1|NA|TRBV5-1|TRBJ2-5
TGCGCCAGCAGCTGGACAGGGGGCCCCCAAGAGACCCAGTACTTC
CASSWTGGPQETQYF
>NA|NA|TRBV20-1|TRBJ2-3
TGCAGTGCTAGAGGCTTGCTTGGGGATACGCAGTATTTT
CSARGLLGDTQYF
>TRBD2|NA|TRBV10-3|TRBJ2-1
TGTGCCATCAGTGAGCCCCAAGCGGGAGGAACGCGTGAGCAGTTCTTC
CAISEPQAGGTREQFF
>NA|few|TRBV13|TRBJ2-7
TGTGCCAGCAGCTACTACGGAGAAACCTACGAGCAGTACTTC
CASSYYGETYEQYF
>TRBD2|NA|TRBV6-5|TRBJ2-1
TGTGCCAGCAGTTACTCCTCCGGGACTAGCGGAGGACATGAGCAGTTCTTC
CASSYSSGTSGGHEQFF
>NA|NA|TRBV14|TRBJ1-1
TGTGCCAGCAGCCAATTCCAGGGGCGAAACACTGAAGCTTTCTTT
CASSQFQGRNTEAFF
>NA|few|TRBV6-2/TRBV6-3|TRBJ2-2
TGTGCCAGCAGAACAGGGCCCTTCGGGGAGCTGTTTTTT
CASRTGPFGELFF
>NA|many|TRBV12-3/TRBV12-4|TRBJ2-1
TGTGCCAGCAGCAGGGAGTACAATGAGCAGTTCTTC
CASSREYNEQFF
>NA|NA|TRBV12-3/TRBV12-4|TRBJ1-4
TGTGCCAGCAGTCCCCTGGGGGGTTGGAAACTGTTTTTT
CASSPLGGWKLFF
>TRBD1|NA|TRBV7-8|TRBJ2-5
TGTGCCAGCATCAACTCCGAAAAGGGGGCGAGGGAGACCCAGTACTTC
CASINSEKGARETQYF
>NA|few|TRBV6-1|TRBJ1-1
TGTGCCGCAAAGGACGGGTTGAACACTGAAGCTTTCTTT
CAAKDGLNTEAFF
>NA|NA|TRBV3-1|TRBJ2-3
TGTGCCAGCAGCCAAGAGGGGGGGGCATACGATACGCAGTATTTT
CASSQEGGAYDTQYF
>NA|NA|TRBV2|TRBJ1-3
TGTGCCAGCAGTGCGGACATTAGCTCTGGAAACACCATATATTTT
CASSADISSGNTIYF
>NA|few|TRBV20-1|TRBJ2-6
TGCAGTGCTAGAGGAGACTCTGGGGCCAACGTCCTGACTTTC
CSARGDSGANVLTF
>NA|NA|TRBV20-1|TRBJ2-2
TGCAGTGCTAGGAAAGACAGGACGAACACCGGGGAGCTGTTTTTT
CSARKDRTNTGELFF